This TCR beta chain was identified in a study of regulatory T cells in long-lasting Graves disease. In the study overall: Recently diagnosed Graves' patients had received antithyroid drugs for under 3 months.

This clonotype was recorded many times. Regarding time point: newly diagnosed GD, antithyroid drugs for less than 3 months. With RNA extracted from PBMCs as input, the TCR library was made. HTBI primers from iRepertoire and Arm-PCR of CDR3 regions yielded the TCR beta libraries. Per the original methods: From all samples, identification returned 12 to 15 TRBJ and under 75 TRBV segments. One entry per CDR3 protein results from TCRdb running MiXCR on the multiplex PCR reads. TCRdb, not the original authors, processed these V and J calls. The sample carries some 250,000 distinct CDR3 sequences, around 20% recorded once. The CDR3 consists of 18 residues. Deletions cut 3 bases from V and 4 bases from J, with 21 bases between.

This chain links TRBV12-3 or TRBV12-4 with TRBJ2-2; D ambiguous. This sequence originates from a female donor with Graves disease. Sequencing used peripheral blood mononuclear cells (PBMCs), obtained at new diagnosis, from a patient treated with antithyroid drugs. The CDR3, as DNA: TGTGCCAGCAGTTTTTCGGTCGGAACCTCGAGGAGCACCGGGGAGCTGTTTTTT. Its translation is CASSFSVGTSRSTGELFF.